This T cell receptor (beta chain) was identified during a study of PD-L1 blockade in urothelial cancer. Study details: Most of the 29 patients were men who had bladder-origin urothelial cancer. Prior exposure to chemotherapy in patients amounted to 0 to 3 regimens received. Median T cell yield from blood was roughly 150,000. Study outcomes and limitations: Patients with below-median pretreatment blood clonality survived longer.

Time point here: pretreatment peripheral blood. A remark on this clone: What it recognizes is unknown.

Assay: immunoSEQ multiplex PCR; the TCRdb copy retains only in-frame clones and omits some. The sample carries more than 40,000 clones, approximately 85% recorded once. Germline lookup yields CDR1 SGHVS and CDR2 FQNEAQ. This CDR3 has 15 amino acids. V was clipped by 4 bases and J by 3 bases, with 15 bases between them. This TCR came from a man over 45 with urothelial cancer. The chain joins TRBV7-8 to TRBJ1-2, with TRBD1 as a possible D gene (6 bases). The starting material was PBMCs, obtained around atezolizumab (anti-PD-L1) treatment. The CDR3 reads CASSSVQGAYYGYTF. The CDR3 DNA sequence: TGTGCCAGCAGCTCCGTACAGGGTGCCTACTATGGCTACACCTTC. The full variable domain, rest sourced from reference TRBV7-8 and TRBJ1-2, is GAGVSQSPRYKVAKRGQDVALRCDPISGHVSLFWYQQALGQGPEFLTYFQNEAQLDKSGLPSDRFFAERPEGSVSTLKIQRTQQEDSAVYLCASSSVQGAYYGYTFGSGTRLTVV.